Shown below are 8 T cell receptor beta chains from a single sample sequenced in a study of blood T cell repertoires in COVID-19. Here immunoSEQ multiplex PCR was the method, and the copy in TCRdb shows in-frame clones only, minus some. In the table there are roughly 290,000 clones, around nine tenths of which are singletons. The sample taken for sequencing was PBMCs or T cells enriched from blood (not recorded which). These receptors originate from a woman aged 40 to 50 who had recovered from COVID-19.

The chain has TRBV3-1 (or the pseudogene TRBV3-2) and TRBJ1-2; D is unresolved. The CDR3 has 12 amino acids. Germline V gene sequence: CDR1 LGHDT, CDR2 YNNKEL (reference sequence). Trimming took 2 bases from V and 7 from J, leaving 8 bases between them. The chain's CDR3 is CASSQSTGGYTF. In DNA, the CDR3 is TGTGCCAGCAGCCAATCGACGGGTGGCTACACCTTC.

This sequence joins TRBV18 and TRBJ1-2; the match to TRBD1 covers 7 bases. This CDR3 has 12 amino acids. V shed 5 bases, J shed 6 bases, and the junction held 3 bases outside the gene matches. Germline CDR1 is KGHSH and CDR2 is LQKENI. The CDR3 DNA reads TGTGCCAGCTCAGGGACAGAGGATGGCTACACCTTC. This encodes CASSGTEDGYTF.

The rearrangement joins TRBV5-1 to TRBJ2-5; D remains unclear. The CDR3 sequence is 13 residues long. The V gene lost 4 bases and the J gene lost 5 bases, with 12 bases spanning the gap. Germline assignment: CDR1 SGHRS and CDR2 YFSETQ. CDR3 DNA: TGCGCCAGCAGCCCCAGTGCCGGGGAGACCCAGTACTTC. It codes for CASSPSAGETQYF.

V gene TRBV19 combines with J gene TRBJ2-1, with D possibly TRBD2 on 6 matching bases. This CDR3 has 15 residues. The V and J ends lost 4 bases and 0 bases respectively, with 10 bases between them. Germline CDR1 reads LNHDA; CDR2 reads SQIVND (reference sequence). CDR3 DNA sequence: TGTGCCAGTAGTAGGACTACCCCCTCCTACAATGAGCAGTTCTTC. Encoded protein: CASSRTTPSYNEQFF.

The chain links TRBV19 to TRBJ1-2; maybe TRBD1 (6 bases). The V gene lost 5 bases and the J gene lost 3 bases, with 16 bases spanning the gap. The CDR3 runs to 15 residues. The germline V gene has CDR1 LNHDA and CDR2 SQIVND (reference sequence). CDR3 in amino acids: CASSLRGGPYYGYTF. The DNA for the CDR3 is TGTGCCAGTAGTCTGAGGGGGGGCCCCTACTATGGCTACACCTTC.

The chain joins TRBV2 to TRBJ1-5, with TRBD1 identical over 7 bases. Germline V gives CDR1 SNHLY, CDR2 FYNNEI. The CDR3 is made up of 15 amino acids. The V segment lost 5 bases and the J segment 0 bases; nucleotides outside the gene matches: 4. CDR3 in amino acids: CASSLGTDSNQPQHF. The DNA for the CDR3 is TGTGCCAGCAGTCTGGGGACAGATAGCAATCAGCCCCAGCATTTT.

This clone was picked up a small number of times. The rearrangement links TRBV7-8 to TRBJ1-2; D gene ambiguous. The germline CDR1 and CDR2 sequences are SGHVS and FQNEAQ. This CDR3 is 13 amino acids long. V gave up 3 bases and J gave up 4 bases, with 9 bases separating them. This chain's CDR3 is CASSFPGTYGYTF. CDR3 bases: TGTGCCAGCAGCTTCCCGGGTACCTATGGCTACACCTTC.

As regards this clone: The junction shows a germline mismatch at one end, possibly a read error. The V and J genes are TRBV7-7 and TRBJ2-2; the match to TRBD2 covers 9 bases. CDR3 length: 19 residues. Germline assignment: CDR1 SSHAT and CDR2 FNYEAQ (reference sequence). The CDR3 spells CASSLALVIAGDVTGELFF. The CDR3 coding sequence is TGTGCTAGCAGCTTAGCGTTGGTAATAGCGGGGGATGTCACCGGGGAGCTGTTTTTT. Complete variable domain (other parts from reference TRBV7-7 and TRBJ2-2): GAGVSQSPRYKVTKRGQDVTLRCDPISSHATLYWYQQALGQGPEFLTYFNYEAQPDKSGLPSDRFSAERPEGSISTLTIQRTEQRDSAMYRCASSLALVIAGDVTGELFFGEGSRLTVL.